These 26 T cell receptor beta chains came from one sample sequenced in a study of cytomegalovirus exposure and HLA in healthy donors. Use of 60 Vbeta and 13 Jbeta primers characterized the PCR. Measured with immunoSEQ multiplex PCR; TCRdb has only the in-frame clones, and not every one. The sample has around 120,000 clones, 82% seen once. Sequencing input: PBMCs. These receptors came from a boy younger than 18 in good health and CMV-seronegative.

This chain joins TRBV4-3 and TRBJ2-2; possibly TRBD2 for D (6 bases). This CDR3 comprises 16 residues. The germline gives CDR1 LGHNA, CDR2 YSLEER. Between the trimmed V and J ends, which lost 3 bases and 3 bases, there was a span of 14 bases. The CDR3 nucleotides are TGCGCCAGCAGCCAGTACCGGGACTGGGACACCGGGGAGCTGTTTTTT. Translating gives CASSQYRDWDTGELFF.

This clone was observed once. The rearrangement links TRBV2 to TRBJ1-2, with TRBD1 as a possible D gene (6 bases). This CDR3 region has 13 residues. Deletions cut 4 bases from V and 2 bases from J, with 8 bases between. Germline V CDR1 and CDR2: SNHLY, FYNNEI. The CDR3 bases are TGTGCCAGCAGTGGTCAGGGGAACTATGGCTACACCTTC. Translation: CASSGQGNYGYTF.

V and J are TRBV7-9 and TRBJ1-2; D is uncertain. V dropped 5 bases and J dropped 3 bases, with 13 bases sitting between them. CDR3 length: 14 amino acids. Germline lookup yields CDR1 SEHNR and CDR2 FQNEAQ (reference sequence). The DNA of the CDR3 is TGTGCCAGCAGCAAAGCACCGGAGGACTATGGCTACACCTTC. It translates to CASSKAPEDYGYTF.

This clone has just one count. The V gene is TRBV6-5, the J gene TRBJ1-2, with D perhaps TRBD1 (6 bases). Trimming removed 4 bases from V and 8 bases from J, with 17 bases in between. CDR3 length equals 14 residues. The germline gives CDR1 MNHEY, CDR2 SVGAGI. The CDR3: CASSSISLRGGYTF. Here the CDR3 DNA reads TGTGCCAGCAGTTCCATATCCCTGAGGGGGGGCTACACCTTC.

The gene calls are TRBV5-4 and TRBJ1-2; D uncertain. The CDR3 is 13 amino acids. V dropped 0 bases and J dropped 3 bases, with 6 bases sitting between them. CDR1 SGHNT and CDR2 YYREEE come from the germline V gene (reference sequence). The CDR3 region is CASSLAFDYGYTF. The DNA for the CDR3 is TGTGCCAGCAGCTTGGCCTTTGACTATGGCTACACCTTC.

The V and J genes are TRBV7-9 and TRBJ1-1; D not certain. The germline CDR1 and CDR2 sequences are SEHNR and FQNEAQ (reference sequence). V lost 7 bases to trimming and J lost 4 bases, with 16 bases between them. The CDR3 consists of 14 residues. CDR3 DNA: TGTGCCAGCACCCTCGGTTCGGGAAGCACTGAAGCTTTCTTT. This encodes CASTLGSGSTEAFF.

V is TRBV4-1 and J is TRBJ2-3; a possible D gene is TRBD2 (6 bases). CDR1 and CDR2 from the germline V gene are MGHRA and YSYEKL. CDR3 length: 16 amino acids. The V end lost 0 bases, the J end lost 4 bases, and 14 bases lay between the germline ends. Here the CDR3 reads CASSQDGIPGADTQYF. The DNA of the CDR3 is TGCGCCAGCAGCCAAGATGGAATTCCGGGGGCAGATACGCAGTATTTT.

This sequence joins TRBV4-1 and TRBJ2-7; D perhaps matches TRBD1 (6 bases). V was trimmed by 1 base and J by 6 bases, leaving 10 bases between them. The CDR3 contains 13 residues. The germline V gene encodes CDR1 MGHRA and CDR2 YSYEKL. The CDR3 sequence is CASSQVSGVEQYF. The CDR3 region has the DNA TGCGCCAGCAGCCAAGTATCAGGGGTCGAGCAGTACTTC.

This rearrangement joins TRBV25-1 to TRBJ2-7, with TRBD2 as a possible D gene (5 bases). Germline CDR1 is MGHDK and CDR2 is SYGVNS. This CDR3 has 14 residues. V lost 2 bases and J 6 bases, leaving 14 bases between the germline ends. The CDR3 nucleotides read TGTGCCAGCAGTGAAGCGGGTAAAGGCGGCGAGCAGTACTTC. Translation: CASSEAGKGGEQYF.

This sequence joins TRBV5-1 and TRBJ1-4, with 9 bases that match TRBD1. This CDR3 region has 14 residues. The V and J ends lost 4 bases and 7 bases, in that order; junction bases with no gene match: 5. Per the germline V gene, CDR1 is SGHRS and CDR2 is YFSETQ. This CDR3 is CASSIGTGSEKLFF. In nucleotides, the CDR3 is TGCGCCAGCAGCATCGGGACAGGGTCTGAAAAACTGTTTTTT.

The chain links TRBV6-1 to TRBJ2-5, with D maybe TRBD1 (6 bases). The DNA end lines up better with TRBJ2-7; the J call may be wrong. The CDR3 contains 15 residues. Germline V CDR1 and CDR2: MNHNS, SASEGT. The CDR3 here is CASSEAITGLYEQYF. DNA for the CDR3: TGTGCCAGCAGTGAAGCGATTACAGGGCTGTACGAGCAGTACTTC.

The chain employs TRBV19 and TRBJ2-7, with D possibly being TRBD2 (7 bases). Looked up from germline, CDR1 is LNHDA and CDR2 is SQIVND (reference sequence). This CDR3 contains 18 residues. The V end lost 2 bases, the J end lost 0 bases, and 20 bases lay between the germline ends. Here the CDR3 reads CASSIISAGAAPSYEQYF. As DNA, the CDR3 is TGTGCCAGTAGTATAATCTCGGCGGGGGCGGCCCCCTCCTACGAGCAGTACTTC.

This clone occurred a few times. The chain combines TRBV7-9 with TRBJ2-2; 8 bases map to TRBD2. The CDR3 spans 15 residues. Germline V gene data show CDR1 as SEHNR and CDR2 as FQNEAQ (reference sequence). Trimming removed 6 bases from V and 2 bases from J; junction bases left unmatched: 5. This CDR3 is CASRPTSGNTGELFF. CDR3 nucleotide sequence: TGTGCCAGCAGGCCCACTAGCGGTAACACCGGGGAGCTGTTTTTT.

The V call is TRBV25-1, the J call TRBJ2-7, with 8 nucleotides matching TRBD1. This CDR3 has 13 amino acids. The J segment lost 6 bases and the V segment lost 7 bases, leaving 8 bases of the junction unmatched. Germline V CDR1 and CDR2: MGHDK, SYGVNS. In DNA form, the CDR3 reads TGTGCCAGCAAAGGACAGGGATTCGCCGAGCAGTACTTC. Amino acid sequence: CASKGQGFAEQYF.

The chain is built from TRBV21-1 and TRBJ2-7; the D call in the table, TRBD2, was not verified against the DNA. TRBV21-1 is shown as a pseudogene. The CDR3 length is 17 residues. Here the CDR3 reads CASIPTSTGPGVTEQYF. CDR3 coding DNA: TGTGCCAGCATCCCCACCTCGACTGGGCCGGGGGTTACAGAGCAGTACTTC.

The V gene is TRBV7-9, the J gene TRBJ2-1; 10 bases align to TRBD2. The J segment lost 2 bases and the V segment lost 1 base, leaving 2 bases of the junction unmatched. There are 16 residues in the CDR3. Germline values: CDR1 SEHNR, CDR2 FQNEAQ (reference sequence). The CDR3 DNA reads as TGTGCCAGCAGCTTAGGAAGCGGGAGGGCCTACAATGAGCAGTTCTTC. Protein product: CASSLGSGRAYNEQFF.

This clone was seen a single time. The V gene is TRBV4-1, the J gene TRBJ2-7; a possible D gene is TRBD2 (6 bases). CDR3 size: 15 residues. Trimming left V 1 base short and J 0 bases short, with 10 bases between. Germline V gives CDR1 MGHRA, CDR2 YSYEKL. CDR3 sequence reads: CASSQVVEGSYEQYF. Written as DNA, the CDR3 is TGCGCCAGCAGCCAAGTAGTGGAGGGCTCCTACGAGCAGTACTTC.

The CDR3 region is CASSRTLTTNEKLFF. CDR3 in DNA: TGTGCCAGCAGTAGGACTCTCACAACTAATGAAAAACTGTTTTTT. This chain connects TRBV2 to TRBJ1-4; D is unclear. V was trimmed by 5 bases and J by 0 bases, leaving 10 bases between them. The CDR3 is 15 residues long. CDR1 SNHLY and CDR2 FYNNEI come from the germline V gene.

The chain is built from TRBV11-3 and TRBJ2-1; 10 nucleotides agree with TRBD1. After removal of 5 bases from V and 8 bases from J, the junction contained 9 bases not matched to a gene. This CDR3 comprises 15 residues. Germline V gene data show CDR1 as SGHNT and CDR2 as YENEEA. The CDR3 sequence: CASSLRQGAIYEQFF. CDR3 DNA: TGTGCCAGCAGCCTTAGACAGGGGGCTATCTATGAGCAGTTCTTC.

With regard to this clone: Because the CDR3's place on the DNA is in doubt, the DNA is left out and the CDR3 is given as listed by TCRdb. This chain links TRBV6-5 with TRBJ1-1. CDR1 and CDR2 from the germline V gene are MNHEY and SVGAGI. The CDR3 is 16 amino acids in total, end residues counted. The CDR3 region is CASSSSTRGENTEAFF.

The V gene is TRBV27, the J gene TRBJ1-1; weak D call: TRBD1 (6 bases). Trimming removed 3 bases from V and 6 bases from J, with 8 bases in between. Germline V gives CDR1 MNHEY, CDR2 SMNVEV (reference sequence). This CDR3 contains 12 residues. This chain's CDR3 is CASSFPGAEAFF. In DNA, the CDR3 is TGTGCCAGCAGTTTTCCAGGGGCTGAAGCTTTCTTT.

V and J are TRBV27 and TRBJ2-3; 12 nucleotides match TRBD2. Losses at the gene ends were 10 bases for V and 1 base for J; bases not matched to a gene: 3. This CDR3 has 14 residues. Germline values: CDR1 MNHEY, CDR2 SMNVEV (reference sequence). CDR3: CANRLAGGTDTQYF. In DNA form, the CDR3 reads TGTGCCAACCGACTAGCGGGAGGCACAGATACGCAGTATTTT.

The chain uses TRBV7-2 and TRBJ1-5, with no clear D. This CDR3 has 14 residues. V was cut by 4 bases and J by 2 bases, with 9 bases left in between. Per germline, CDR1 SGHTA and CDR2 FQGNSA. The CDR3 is CASSYRGGNQPQHF. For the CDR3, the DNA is TGTGCCAGCAGCTACCGGGGAGGCAATCAGCCCCAGCATTTT.

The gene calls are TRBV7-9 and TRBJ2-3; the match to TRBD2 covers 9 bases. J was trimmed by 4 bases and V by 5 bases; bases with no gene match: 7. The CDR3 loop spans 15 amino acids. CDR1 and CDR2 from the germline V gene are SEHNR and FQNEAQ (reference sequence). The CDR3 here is CASSPLAGGADTQYF. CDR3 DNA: TGTGCCAGCAGCCCCCTGGCGGGAGGGGCAGATACGCAGTATTTT.

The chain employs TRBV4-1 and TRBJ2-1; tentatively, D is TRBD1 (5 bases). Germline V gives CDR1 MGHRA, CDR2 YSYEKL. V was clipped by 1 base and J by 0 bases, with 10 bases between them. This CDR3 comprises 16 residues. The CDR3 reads CASSQVIQGSYNEQFF. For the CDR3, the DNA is TGCGCCAGCAGCCAAGTAATTCAGGGCTCCTACAATGAGCAGTTCTTC.

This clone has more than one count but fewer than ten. CDR3: CASSPPAGPHEQYF. Here the CDR3 DNA reads TGTGCCAGCTCACCACCGGCAGGGCCCCACGAGCAGTACTTC. The chain recombines TRBV18 with TRBJ2-7; D perhaps matches TRBD1 (5 bases). The CDR3 runs to 14 residues. CDR1 is KGHSH and CDR2 is LQKENI in the germline V gene. The V end was cut by 0 bases, the J end by 5 bases, with 11 bases between.